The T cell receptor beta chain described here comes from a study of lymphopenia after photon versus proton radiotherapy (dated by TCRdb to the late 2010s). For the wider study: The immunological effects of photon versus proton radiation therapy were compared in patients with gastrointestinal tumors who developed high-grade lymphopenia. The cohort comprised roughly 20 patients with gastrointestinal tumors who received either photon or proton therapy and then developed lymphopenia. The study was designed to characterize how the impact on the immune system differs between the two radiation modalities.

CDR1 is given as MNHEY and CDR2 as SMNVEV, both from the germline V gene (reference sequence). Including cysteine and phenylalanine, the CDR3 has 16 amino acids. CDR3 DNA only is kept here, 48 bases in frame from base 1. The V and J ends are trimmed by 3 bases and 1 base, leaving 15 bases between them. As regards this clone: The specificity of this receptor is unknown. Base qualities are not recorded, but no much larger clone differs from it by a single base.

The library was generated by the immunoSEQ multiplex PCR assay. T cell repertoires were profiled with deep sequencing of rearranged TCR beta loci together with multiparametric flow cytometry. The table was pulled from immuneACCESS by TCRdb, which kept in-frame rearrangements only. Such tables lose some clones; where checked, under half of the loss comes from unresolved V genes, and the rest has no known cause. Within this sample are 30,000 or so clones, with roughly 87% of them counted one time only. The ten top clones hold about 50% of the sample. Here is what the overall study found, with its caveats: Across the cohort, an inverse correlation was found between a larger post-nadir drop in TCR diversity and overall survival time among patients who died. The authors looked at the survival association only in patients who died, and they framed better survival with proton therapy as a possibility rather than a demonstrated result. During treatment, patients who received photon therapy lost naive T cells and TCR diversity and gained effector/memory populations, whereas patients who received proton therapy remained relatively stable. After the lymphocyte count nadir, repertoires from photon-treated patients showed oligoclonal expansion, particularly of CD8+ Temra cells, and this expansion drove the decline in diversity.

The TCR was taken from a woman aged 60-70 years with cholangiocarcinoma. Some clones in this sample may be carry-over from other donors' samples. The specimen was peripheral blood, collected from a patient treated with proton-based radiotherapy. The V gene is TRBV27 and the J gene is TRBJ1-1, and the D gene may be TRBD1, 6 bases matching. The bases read TGTGCCAGCAGTTTTGGGCAGGGGAGGGGGAACACTGAAGCTTTCTTT. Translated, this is CASSFGQGRGNTEAFF.